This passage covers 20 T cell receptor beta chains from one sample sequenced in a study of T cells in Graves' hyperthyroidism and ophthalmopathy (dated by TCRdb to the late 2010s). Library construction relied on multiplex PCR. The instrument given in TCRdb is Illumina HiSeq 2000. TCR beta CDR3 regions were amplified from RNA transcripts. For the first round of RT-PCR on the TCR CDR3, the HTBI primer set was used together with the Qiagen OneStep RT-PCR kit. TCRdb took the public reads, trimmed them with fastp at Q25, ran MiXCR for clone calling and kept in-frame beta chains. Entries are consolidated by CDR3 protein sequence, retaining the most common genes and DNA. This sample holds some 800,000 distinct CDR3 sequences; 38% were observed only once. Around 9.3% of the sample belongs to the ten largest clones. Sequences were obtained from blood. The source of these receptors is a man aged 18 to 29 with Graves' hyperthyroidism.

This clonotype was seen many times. CDR3 sequence reads: CSAPDSGANVLTF. The CDR3 bases are TGCAGTGCGCCCGACTCTGGGGCCAACGTCCTGACTTTC. This rearrangement joins TRBV20-1 to TRBJ2-6; D is undetermined. Germline V lookup: CDR1 DFQATT, CDR2 SNEGSKA (reference sequence). V was shortened by 6 bases and J by 0 bases, with 6 bases between the two germline ends. The CDR3 runs to 13 residues.

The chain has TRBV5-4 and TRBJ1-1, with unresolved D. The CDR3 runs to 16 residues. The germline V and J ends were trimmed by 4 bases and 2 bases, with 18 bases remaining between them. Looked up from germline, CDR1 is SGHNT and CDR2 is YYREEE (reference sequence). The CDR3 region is CASSPGSQRDNTEAFF. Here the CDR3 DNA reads TGTGCCAGCAGCCCCGGATCTCAAAGGGATAACACTGAAGCTTTCTTT.

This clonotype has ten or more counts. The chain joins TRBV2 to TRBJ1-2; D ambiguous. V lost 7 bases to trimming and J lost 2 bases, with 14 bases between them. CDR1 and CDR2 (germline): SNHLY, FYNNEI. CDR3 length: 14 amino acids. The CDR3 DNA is TGTGCCAGCAAGAGTCGGCCGGGGAACTATGGCTACACCTTC. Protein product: CASKSRPGNYGYTF.

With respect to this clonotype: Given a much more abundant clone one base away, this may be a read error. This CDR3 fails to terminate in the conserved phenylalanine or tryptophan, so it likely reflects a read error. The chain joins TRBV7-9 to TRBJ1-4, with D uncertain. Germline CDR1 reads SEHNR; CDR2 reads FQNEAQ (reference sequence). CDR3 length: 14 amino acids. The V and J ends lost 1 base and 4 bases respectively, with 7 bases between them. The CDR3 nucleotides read TGTGCCAGCAGCTTAGATGGATATAATGAAAAACTGTTTTCT. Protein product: CASSLDGYNEKLFS.

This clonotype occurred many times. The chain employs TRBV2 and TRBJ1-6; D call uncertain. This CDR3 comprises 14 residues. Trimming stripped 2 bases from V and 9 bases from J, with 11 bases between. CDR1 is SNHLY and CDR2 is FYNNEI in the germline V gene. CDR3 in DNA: TGTGCCAGCAGTGAATGGGATAAAGGTTCACCCCTCCACTTT. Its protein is CASSEWDKGSPLHF.

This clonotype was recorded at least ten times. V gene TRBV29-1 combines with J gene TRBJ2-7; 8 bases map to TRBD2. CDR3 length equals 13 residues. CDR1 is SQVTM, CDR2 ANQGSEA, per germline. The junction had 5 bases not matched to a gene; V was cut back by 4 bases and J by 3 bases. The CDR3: CSVAGGVGYEQYF. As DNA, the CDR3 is TGCAGCGTTGCCGGGGGGGTAGGCTACGAGCAGTACTTC.

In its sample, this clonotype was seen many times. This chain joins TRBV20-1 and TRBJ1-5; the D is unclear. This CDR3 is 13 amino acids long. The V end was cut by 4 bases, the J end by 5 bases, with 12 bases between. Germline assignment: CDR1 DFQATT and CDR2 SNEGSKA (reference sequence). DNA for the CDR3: TGCAGTGCTACGGACGGTTTTGATCAGCCCCAGCATTTT. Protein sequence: CSATDGFDQPQHF.

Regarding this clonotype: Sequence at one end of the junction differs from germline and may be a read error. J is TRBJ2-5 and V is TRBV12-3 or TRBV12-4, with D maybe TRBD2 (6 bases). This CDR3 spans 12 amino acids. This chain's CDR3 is CVSSSGGETQYF. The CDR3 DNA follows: TGTGTCAGCAGTTCAGGAGGGGAGACCCAGTACTTC.

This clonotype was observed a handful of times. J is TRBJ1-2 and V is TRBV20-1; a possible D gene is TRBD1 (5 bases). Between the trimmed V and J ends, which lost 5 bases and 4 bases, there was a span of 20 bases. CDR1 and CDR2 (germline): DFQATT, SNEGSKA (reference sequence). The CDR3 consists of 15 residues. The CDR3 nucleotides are TGCAGTGCTTCCGGGGGGGGATCCTATGCCTATGGCTACACCTTC. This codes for CSASGGGSYAYGYTF.

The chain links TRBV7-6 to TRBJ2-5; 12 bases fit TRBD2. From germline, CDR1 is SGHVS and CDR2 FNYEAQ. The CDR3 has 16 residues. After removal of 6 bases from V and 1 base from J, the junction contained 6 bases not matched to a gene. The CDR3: CASSDGLAGLQETQYF. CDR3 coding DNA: TGTGCCAGCAGTGATGGACTAGCGGGACTCCAAGAGACCCAGTACTTC.

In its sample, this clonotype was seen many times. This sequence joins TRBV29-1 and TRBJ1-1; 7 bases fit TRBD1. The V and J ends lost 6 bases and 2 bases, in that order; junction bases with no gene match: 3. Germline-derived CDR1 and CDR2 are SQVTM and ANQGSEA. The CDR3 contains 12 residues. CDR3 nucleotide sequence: TGCAGCGTCTGGGACAGAAACACTGAAGCTTTCTTT. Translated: CSVWDRNTEAFF.

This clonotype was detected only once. Here the CDR3 reads CASSEFIREEGEQYF. The CDR3 DNA sequence: TGCGCCAGCAGTGAGTTCATCAGGGAGGAAGGAGAGCAGTACTTC. The J gene is TRBJ2-7, the V gene TRBV10-2; tentatively, D is TRBD2 (6 bases). Germline CDR1 reads WSHSY; CDR2 reads SAAADI. The CDR3 sequence is 15 residues long. The ends were cut back, 1 base at V and 7 bases at J, with 17 bases in the middle.

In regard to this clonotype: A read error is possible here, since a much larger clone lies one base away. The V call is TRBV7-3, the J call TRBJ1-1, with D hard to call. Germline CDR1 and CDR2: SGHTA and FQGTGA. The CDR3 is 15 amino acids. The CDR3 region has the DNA TGTGCCAGCAGCTTATTAAGGGCGGGGAACACTGGAGCTTTCTTT. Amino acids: CASSLLRAGNTGAFF.

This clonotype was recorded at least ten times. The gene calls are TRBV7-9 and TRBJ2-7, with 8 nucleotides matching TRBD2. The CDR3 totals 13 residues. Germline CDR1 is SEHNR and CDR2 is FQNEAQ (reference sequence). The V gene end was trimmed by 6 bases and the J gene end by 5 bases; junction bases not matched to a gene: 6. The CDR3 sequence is CASSSRGADEQYF. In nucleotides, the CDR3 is TGTGCCAGCAGTTCGCGGGGGGCGGACGAGCAGTACTTC.

Here the CDR3 DNA reads TGTGCCAGCAGTTTTGGACAGAGAACTGACACCATATATTTT. Its translation: CASSFGQRTDTIYF. The rearrangement joins TRBV6-5 to TRBJ1-3, with a weak D call TRBD1 (6 bases). This CDR3 contains 14 residues. Germline V CDR1 and CDR2: MNHEY, SVGAGI. Trimming stripped 4 bases from V and 8 bases from J, with 15 bases between.

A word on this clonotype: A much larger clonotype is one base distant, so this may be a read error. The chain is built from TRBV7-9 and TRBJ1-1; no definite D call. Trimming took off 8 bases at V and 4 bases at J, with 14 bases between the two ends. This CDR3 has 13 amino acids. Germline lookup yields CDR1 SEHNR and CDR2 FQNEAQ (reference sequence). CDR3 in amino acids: CASSRGSSTEAFF. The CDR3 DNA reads TGTGCCAGCTCGCGCGGCTCGAGCACTGAAGCTTTCTTT.

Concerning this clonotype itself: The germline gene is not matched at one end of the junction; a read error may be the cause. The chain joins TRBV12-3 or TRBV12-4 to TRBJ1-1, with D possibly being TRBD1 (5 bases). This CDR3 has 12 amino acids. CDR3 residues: CASSFAGPEASF. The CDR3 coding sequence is TGTGCCAGCAGTTTCGCAGGGCCTGAAGCTTCCTTT.

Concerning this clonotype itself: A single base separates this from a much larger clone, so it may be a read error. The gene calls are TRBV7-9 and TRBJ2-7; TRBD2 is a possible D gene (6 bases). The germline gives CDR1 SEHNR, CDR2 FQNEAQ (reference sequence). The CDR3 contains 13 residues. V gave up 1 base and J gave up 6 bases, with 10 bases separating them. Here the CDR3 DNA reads TGTGCCAGCAGCTTAGAACCAGCGGGCGAGCAGTACTTC. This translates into CASSLEPAGEQYF. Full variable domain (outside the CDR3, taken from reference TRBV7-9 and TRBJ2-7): DTGVSQNPRHKITKRGQNVTFRCDPISEHNRLYWYRQTLGQGPEFLTYFQNEAQLEKSRLLSDRFSAERPKGSFSTLEIQRTEQGDSAMYLCASSLEPAGEQYFGPGTRLTVT.

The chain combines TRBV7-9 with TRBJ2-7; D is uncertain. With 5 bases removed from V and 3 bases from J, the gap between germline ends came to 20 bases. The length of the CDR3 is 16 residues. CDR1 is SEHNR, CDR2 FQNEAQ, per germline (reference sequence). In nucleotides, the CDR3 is TGTGCCAGCAGCCCCTATCGACGACGCTCGGGCTACGAGCAGTACTTC. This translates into CASSPYRRRSGYEQYF.

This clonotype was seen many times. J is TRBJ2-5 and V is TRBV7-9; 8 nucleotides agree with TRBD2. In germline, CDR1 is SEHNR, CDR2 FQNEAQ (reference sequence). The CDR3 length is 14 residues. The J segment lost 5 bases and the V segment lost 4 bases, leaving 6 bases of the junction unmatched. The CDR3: CASSSPVAGETQYF. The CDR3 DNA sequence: TGTGCCAGCAGCTCCCCGGTAGCGGGGGAGACCCAGTACTTC.